The present T cell receptor beta chain was sequenced within a study of cytomegalovirus exposure and HLA in healthy donors. Study results and limitations: In a later analysis, TCR association rates varied by HLA locus: DRB1 most, HLA-C fewest.

Each donor was nominally healthy when sampled (though unrecorded immune exposures were likely). This clone was recorded a few times. The antigen is unknown. Primers included in the PCR were 60 Vbeta and 13 Jbeta primers. Sequencing used immunoSEQ multiplex PCR; TCRdb keeps in-frame clones, though not all of them. In the table there are roughly 110,000 clones, 79% of which are singletons. Germline-derived CDR1 and CDR2 are MNHEY and SVGAGI. With V trimmed by 6 bases and J by 3 bases, 7 bases remained unmatched. The length of the CDR3 is 15 residues. This TCR was recovered from a woman between 18 and 29 years old in good health and CMV-seropositive. This chain uses TRBV6-5 with TRBJ1-4; 7 bases align to TRBD1. Material: PBMCs. The CDR3: CASSNHGQANEKLFF. The CDR3 nucleotides read TGTGCCAGCAGCAACCACGGACAGGCTAATGAAAAACTGTTTTTT.